The 14 T cell receptor beta chains below come from one sample, sequenced in a study of monozygotic twins with inflammatory bowel disease (dated by TCRdb to about 2019). The library was made by 5' RACE. Sequencing was carried out with an Illumina HiSeq 2500. TCRdb reprocessed the reads; each CDR3 protein sequence makes one entry, and DNA is unavailable. The table for this sample shows roughly 300,000 distinct CDR3 sequences. The ten largest account for 5% to 6% of the sample. The sequencing input was blood. These receptor sequences come from a human donor with ulcerative colitis or Crohn's disease, or a healthy co-twin of an affected twin (not recorded which).

J is TRBJ2-2 and V is TRBV9; the TRBD2 assignment by TCRdb is unverifiable without DNA. CDR1 and CDR2 from the germline V gene are SGDLS and YYNGEE. CDR3 length: 15 residues. CDR3 sequence reads: CASSLLAGGTGELFF.

This rearrangement joins TRBV12-3 or TRBV12-4 to TRBJ1-5. CDR3 size: 14 residues. The CDR3 sequence: CASSFLGDNQPQHF.

The rearrangement links TRBV18 to TRBJ2-2. Germline CDR1 is KGHSH and CDR2 is LQKENI. The CDR3 length is 14 residues. The CDR3 region is CASSPRQNTGELFF.

The J gene is TRBJ1-3, the V gene TRBV11-2. CDR1 and CDR2 (germline): SGHAT, FQNNGV. This CDR3 contains 21 residues. Here the CDR3 reads CASSPRGRANPKSGSGNTIYF.

The rearrangement links TRBV7-9 to TRBJ1-1; TCRdb's D gene call, TRBD1, goes unchecked for lack of DNA. The germline V gene encodes CDR1 SEHNR and CDR2 FQNEAQ (reference sequence). The CDR3 is 14 amino acids. The CDR3 here is CASSPNRVDTEAFF.

This chain uses TRBV7-2 with TRBJ2-3; the TCRdb call, TRBD2, lacks DNA for checking. The CDR3 totals 16 residues. Germline-derived CDR1 and CDR2 are SGHTA and FQGNSA. The CDR3 protein is CASSFSGGVSTDTQYF. The full variable domain, completed using reference TRBV7-2 and TRBJ2-3, is GAGVSQSPSNKVTEKGKDVELRCDPISGHTALYWYRQSLGQGLEFLIYFQGNSAPDKSGLPSDRFSAERTGGSVSTLTIQRTQQEDSAVYLCASSFSGGVSTDTQYFGPGTRLTVL.

The rearrangement links TRBV6-5 to TRBJ2-2. The CDR3 has 14 amino acids. In germline, CDR1 is MNHEY, CDR2 SVGAGI. CDR3 protein: CASSYSGATGELFF.

The chain links TRBV5-1 to TRBJ2-1. CDR3 length equals 11 residues. Germline V CDR1 and CDR2: SGHRS, YFSETQ. Here the CDR3 reads CASSVDREQFF. Based on the CDR3 plus reference TRBV5-1 and TRBJ2-1, the full variable domain is KAGVTQTPRYLIKTRGQQVTLSCSPISGHRSVSWYQQTPGQGLQFLFEYFSETQRNKGNFPGRFSGRQFSNSRSEMNVSTLELGDSALYLCASSVDREQFFGPGTRLTVL.

The V gene is TRBV3-1, the J gene TRBJ2-1; with no DNA, the TCRdb D assignment of TRBD2 cannot be verified. CDR1 is LGHDT, CDR2 YNNKEL, per germline (reference sequence). CDR3 size: 16 residues. This CDR3 is CASSPYRVADNNEQFF.

This chain connects TRBV20-1 to TRBJ2-5; TCRdb gives TRBD1 as the D gene, but with no DNA this cannot be confirmed. CDR3 length equals 13 residues. Germline CDR1 DFQATT, CDR2 SNEGSKA (reference sequence). The CDR3 is CSARRLAAETQYF.

The chain carries TRBV29-1 and TRBJ2-1; TCRdb's assignment of TRBD1 cannot be checked, as there is no DNA. The CDR3 is 14 residues long. Germline-derived CDR1 and CDR2 are SQVTM and ANQGSEA. CDR3 in amino acids: CSVAWPGRGNERFF.

J is TRBJ2-1 and V is TRBV28; TCRdb designates TRBD1, a call that cannot be tested without DNA. The CDR3 has 15 residues. Germline V gives CDR1 MDHEN, CDR2 SYDVKM. CDR3 in amino acids: CASTKSGVDGNEQFF. Full variable domain (outside the CDR3, taken from reference TRBV28 and TRBJ2-1): DVKVTQSSRYLVKRTGEKVFLECVQDMDHENMFWYRQDPGLGLRLIYFSYDVKMKEKGDIPEGYSVSREKKERFSLILESASTNQTSMYLCASTKSGVDGNEQFFGPGTRLTVL.

This chain connects TRBV4-3 to TRBJ1-2; checking the TCRdb D call of TRBD1 is not possible without DNA. The CDR3 sequence is 15 residues long. Germline V gene sequence: CDR1 LGHNA, CDR2 YSLEER. The CDR3 loop is CATMGETGNTSCYTF.

The V call is TRBV30, the J call TRBJ2-4; TCRdb's D call, TRBD1, is unchecked because there is no DNA. There are 12 residues in the CDR3. Germline assignment: CDR1 GTSNPN and CDR2 SVGIG (reference sequence). The CDR3 sequence is CAWSVRGDIQYF.